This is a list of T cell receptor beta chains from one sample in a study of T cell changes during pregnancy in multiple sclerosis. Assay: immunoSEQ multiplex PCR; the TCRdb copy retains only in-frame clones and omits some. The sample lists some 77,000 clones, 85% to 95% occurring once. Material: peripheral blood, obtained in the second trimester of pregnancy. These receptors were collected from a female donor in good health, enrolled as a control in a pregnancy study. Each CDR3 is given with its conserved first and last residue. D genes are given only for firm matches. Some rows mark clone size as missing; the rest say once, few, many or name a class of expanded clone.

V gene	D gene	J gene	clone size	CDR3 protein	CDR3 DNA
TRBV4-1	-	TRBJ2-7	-	CASSRQAFAYEQYF	TGCGCCAGCAGCCGACAGGCCTTCGCCTACGAGCAGTACTTC
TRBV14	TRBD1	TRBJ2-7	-	CASSQEGRTGKSYEQYF	TGTGCCAGCAGCCAAGAAGGACGGACAGGGAAATCCTACGAGCAGTACTTC
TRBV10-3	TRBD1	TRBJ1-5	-	CAISRGQGEDNQPQHF	TGTGCCATCAGTCGCGGACAGGGAGAGGACAATCAGCCCCAGCATTTT
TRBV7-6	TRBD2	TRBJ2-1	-	CASSLRTSSYNEQFF	TGTGCCAGCAGCTTAAGGACTAGCTCCTACAATGAGCAGTTCTTC
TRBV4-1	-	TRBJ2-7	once	CASSQEEFSSYEQYF	TGCGCCAGCAGCCAAGAGGAGTTCAGCTCCTACGAGCAGTACTTC
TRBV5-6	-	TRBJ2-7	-	CASSLQGYEQYF	TGTGCCAGCAGCTTGCAGGGCTACGAGCAGTACTTC
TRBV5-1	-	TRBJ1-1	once	CASSLTSNTEAFF	TGCGCCAGCAGCTTAACTTCGAACACTGAAGCTTTCTTT
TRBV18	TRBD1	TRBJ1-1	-	CASSSDRGLEAFF	TGTGCCAGCTCCAGCGACAGGGGGCTTGAAGCTTTCTTT
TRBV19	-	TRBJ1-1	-	CASTARVMNTEAFF	TGTGCCAGTACAGCCCGGGTAATGAACACTGAAGCTTTCTTT
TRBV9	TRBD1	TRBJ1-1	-	CATSGGTDTEAFF	TGTGCCACCAGTGGAGGGACAGACACTGAAGCTTTCTTT
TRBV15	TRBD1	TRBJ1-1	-	CATSRAGGGGAFF	TGTGCCACCAGCAGAGCAGGGGGAGGCGGAGCTTTCTTT
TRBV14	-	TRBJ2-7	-	CASSFSGSYEQYF	TGTGCCAGCAGTTTCTCAGGCTCCTACGAGCAGTACTTC
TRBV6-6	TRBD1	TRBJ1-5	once	CASSYGTAYIYQPQHF	TGTGCCAGCAGTTACGGGACAGCCTACATCTATCAGCCCCAGCATTTT
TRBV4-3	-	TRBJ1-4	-	CASSQDVSSNEKLFF	TGCGCCAGCAGCCAAGATGTTAGCTCTAATGAAAAACTGTTTTTT
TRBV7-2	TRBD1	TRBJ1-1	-	CASSTRQGWPEAFF	TGTGCCAGCAGCACCCGACAGGGATGGCCTGAAGCTTTCTTT
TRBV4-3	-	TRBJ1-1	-	CASSPAPRGSKGTEAFF	TGCGCCAGCAGCCCTGCCCCCAGGGGCAGCAAGGGCACTGAAGCTTTCTTT
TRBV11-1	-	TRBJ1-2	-	CASSSSSLGQTSYTF	TGTGCCAGCAGCTCATCGTCCTTGGGGCAGACAAGCTACACCTTC
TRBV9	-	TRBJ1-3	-	CASGRENTIYF	TGTGCCAGTGGCAGGGAAAACACCATATATTTT
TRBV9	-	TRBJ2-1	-	CASSVRGDSYNEQFF	TGTGCCAGCAGCGTACGGGGTGACTCCTACAATGAGCAGTTCTTC
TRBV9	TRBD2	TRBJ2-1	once	CASSGTSGGKEFF	TGTGCCAGCAGCGGAACTAGCGGGGGGAAGGAGTTCTTC
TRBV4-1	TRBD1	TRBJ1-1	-	CASSRAGTGYMNTEAFF	TGCGCCAGCAGCCGTGCCGGGACAGGATACATGAACACTGAAGCTTTCTTT
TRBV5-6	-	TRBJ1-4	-	CASSSQTTNEKLFF	TGTGCCAGCAGCTCACAGACAACTAATGAAAAACTGTTTTTT
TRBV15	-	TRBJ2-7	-	CATRLGGSNYEQYF	TGTGCCACCAGACTTGGCGGCAGTAACTACGAGCAGTACTTC
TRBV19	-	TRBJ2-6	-	CASTISGTGANVLTF	TGTGCCAGTACCATCTCAGGGACTGGGGCCAACGTCCTGACTTTC
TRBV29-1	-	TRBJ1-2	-	CSVEDHETGGGYTF	TGCAGCGTTGAAGATCACGAGACAGGCGGCGGCTACACCTTC
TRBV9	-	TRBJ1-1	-	CASSAQDGGVNTEAFF	TGTGCCAGCAGCGCACAGGACGGTGGGGTGAACACTGAAGCTTTCTTT
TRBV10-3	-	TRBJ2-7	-	CAISERVNEQYF	TGTGCCATCAGTGAGCGGGTCAACGAGCAGTACTTC
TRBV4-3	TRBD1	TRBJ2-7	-	CASSKQWDRSSYEQYF	TGCGCCAGCAGCAAGCAATGGGACAGGAGCTCCTACGAGCAGTACTTC
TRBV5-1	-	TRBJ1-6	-	CASNRGDQGAIYNSPLHF	TGCGCCAGCAACCGGGGGGATCAAGGGGCTATCTATAATTCACCCCTCCACTTT
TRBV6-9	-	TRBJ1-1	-	CARPSWTERAFF	TGTGCCAGACCTTCCTGGACAGAGAGGGCTTTCTTT
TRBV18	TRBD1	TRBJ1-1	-	CASSLRTGANTEAFF	TGTGCCAGCTCACTACGGACAGGGGCGAACACTGAAGCTTTCTTT
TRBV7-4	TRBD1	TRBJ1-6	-	CASSLRGQGRDSPLHF	TGTGCCAGCAGCTTAAGGGGACAGGGGCGTGATTCACCCCTCCACTTT
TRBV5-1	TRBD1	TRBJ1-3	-	CASSLQGLSGNTIYF	TGCGCCAGCAGCTTACAGGGGCTCTCTGGAAACACCATATATTTT
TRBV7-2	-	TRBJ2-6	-	CASSSFVGANVLTF	TGTGCCAGCAGTTCCTTCGTTGGGGCCAACGTCCTGACTTTC
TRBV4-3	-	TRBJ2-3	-	CASSQSDTPQDTQYF	TGCGCCAGCAGCCAAAGTGACACGCCGCAGGATACGCAGTATTTT
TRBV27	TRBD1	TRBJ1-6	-	CASRTGDSYGNSPLHF	TGTGCCAGCAGGACAGGGGATAGCTATGGTAATTCACCCCTCCACTTT
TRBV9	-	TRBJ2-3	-	CASSVGGGSTDTQYF	TGTGCCAGCAGCGTGGGAGGGGGGAGCACAGATACGCAGTATTTT
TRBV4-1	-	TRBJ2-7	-	CASSQRLSYEQYF	TGCGCCAGCAGCCAAAGACTTAGCTACGAGCAGTACTTC
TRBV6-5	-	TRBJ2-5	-	CASSYSEEGGGTQYF	TGTGCCAGCAGTTACTCGGAGGAGGGAGGGGGGACCCAGTACTTC
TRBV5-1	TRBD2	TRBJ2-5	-	CASSLSSGQETQYF	TGCGCCAGCAGCCTTTCTAGCGGACAAGAGACCCAGTACTTC
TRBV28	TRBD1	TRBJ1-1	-	CASTEDRGLVTEAFF	TGTGCCAGCACCGAGGACAGGGGGCTTGTTACTGAAGCTTTCTTT
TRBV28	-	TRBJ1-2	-	CASSLRGSGNYGYTF	TGTGCCAGCAGTCTGCGGGGATCCGGTAACTATGGCTACACCTTC
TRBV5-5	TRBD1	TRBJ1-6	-	CASRIGGQGAKNSPLHF	TGTGCCAGCAGGATTGGGGGACAGGGGGCGAAGAATTCACCCCTCCACTTT
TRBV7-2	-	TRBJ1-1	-	CASSLVLIEGGTEAFF	TGTGCCAGCAGCTTAGTCTTAATCGAGGGTGGCACTGAAGCTTTCTTT
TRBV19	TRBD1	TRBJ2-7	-	CASSKTGGEQYF	TGTGCCAGTAGTAAAACAGGGGGCGAGCAGTACTTC
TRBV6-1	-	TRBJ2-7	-	CASSDGRPGYEQYF	TGTGCCAGCAGTGACGGAAGGCCGGGCTACGAGCAGTACTTC
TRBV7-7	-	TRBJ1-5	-	CASSLVSGNQPQHF	TGTGCTAGCAGCTTAGTTTCAGGCAATCAGCCCCAGCATTTT
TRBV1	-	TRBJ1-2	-	CTSSQERGDRPNYGYTF	TGCACCAGCAGCCAAGAAAGGGGGGACAGACCTAACTATGGCTACACCTTC
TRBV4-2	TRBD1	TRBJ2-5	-	CASSPQQGDQETQYF	TGTGCCAGCAGCCCCCAGCAGGGGGATCAAGAGACCCAGTACTTC
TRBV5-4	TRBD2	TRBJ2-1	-	CASSPGLAGVYNEQFF	TGTGCCAGCAGCCCGGGACTAGCGGGGGTCTACAATGAGCAGTTCTTC
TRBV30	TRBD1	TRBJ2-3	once	CAWSVRWQGAFGDTQYF	TGTGCCTGGAGTGTCCGGTGGCAGGGGGCATTCGGGGATACGCAGTATTTT
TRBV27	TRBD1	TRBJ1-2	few	CASSWTGQFRLGGYTF	TGTGCCAGCAGTTGGACGGGACAGTTCCGTTTGGGGGGCTACACCTTC
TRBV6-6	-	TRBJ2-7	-	CASNPTGIGEQYF	TGTGCCAGCAATCCTACAGGGATTGGCGAGCAGTACTTC
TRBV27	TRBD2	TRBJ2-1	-	CASSKGLAGGSSYNEQFF	TGTGCCAGCAGTAAGGGACTAGCGGGGGGCAGCTCCTACAATGAGCAGTTCTTC
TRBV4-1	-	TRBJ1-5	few	CASSLQVNQPQHF	TGCGCCAGCAGTTTGCAGGTTAATCAGCCCCAGCATTTT
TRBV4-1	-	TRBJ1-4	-	CASSHYGSTNEKLFF	TGCGCCAGCAGCCATTACGGTTCAACTAATGAAAAACTGTTTTTT
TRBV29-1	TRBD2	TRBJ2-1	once	CSVEASGGSSYNEQFF	TGCAGCGTTGAGGCTAGCGGGGGCTCCTCCTACAATGAGCAGTTCTTC